The rows below give T cell receptor beta chains drawn from one sample of a study of blood T cell repertoires in COVID-19. Clones were read by immunoSEQ multiplex PCR, and TCRdb kept only the in-frame ones, dropping some. The profile shows some 380,000 clones, 70% to 90% of them singletons. The sequencing sample was made of PBMCs or T cells enriched from blood (not recorded which). These receptors all come from a man aged 25-45 years who had recovered from COVID-19. CDR3s include the opening cysteine and the closing phenylalanine or tryptophan. The order of the fields is CDR3 length, J gene, D gene, V gene, clone size, CDR3 protein, CDR3 DNA. D genes are given only for firm matches. The size field is filled for only some rows; it gives once, few, many or a size class.

len: 14; j_gene: TRBJ1-6; d_gene: .; v_gene: TRBV19; abundance: .; CDR3aa: CASSWTADNSPLHF; CDR3nt: TGTGCCAGTAGTTGGACAGCCGATAATTCACCCCTCCACTTT
len: 15; j_gene: TRBJ1-1; d_gene: .; v_gene: TRBV14; abundance: .; CDR3aa: CASSQDPGIYTEAFF; CDR3nt: TGTGCCAGCAGCCAAGATCCAGGGATATACACTGAAGCTTTCTTT
len: 14; j_gene: TRBJ1-4; d_gene: TRBD1; v_gene: TRBV10-2; abundance: .; CDR3aa: CASTTGGTNEKLFF; CDR3nt: TGCGCCAGTACGACAGGGGGAACTAATGAAAAACTGTTTTTT
len: 14; j_gene: TRBJ2-1; d_gene: TRBD1; v_gene: TRBV19; abundance: .; CDR3aa: CASSGGTAYNEQFF; CDR3nt: TGTGCCAGTTCCGGTGGGACAGCTTACAATGAGCAGTTCTTC
len: 15; j_gene: TRBJ1-2; d_gene: TRBD1; v_gene: TRBV7-2; abundance: once; CDR3aa: CASSLGDRVWDGYTF; CDR3nt: TGTGCCAGCAGCTTGGGGGACAGGGTTTGGGATGGCTACACCTTC
len: 15; j_gene: TRBJ1-5; d_gene: TRBD1; v_gene: TRBV23-1; abundance: .; CDR3aa: CASGGQGDYNQPQHF; CDR3nt: TGCGCCAGCGGAGGACAGGGGGACTACAATCAGCCCCAGCATTTT
len: 17; j_gene: TRBJ1-5; d_gene: TRBD1; v_gene: TRBV19; abundance: .; CDR3aa: CASSTTATGSYNQPQHF; CDR3nt: TGTGCCAGTAGTACCACCGCGACAGGGAGCTACAATCAGCCCCAGCATTTT
len: 16; j_gene: TRBJ2-1; d_gene: TRBD1; v_gene: TRBV11-3; abundance: .; CDR3aa: CASSLLSGQGSSEQFF; CDR3nt: TGTGCCAGCAGCTTATTATCGGGACAGGGATCTAGTGAGCAGTTCTTC
len: 16; j_gene: TRBJ2-5; d_gene: .; v_gene: TRBV5-3; abundance: .; CDR3aa: CARSSSGTEQRGTQYF; CDR3nt: TGTGCCAGAAGCTCGTCCGGGACTGAACAACGGGGGACCCAGTACTTC
len: 15; j_gene: TRBJ1-3; d_gene: TRBD1; v_gene: TRBV11-3; abundance: .; CDR3aa: CASNPRRGLGNTIYF; CDR3nt: TGTGCCAGCAATCCGAGGAGGGGGCTTGGAAACACCATATATTTT
len: 15; j_gene: TRBJ2-7; d_gene: .; v_gene: TRBV9; abundance: .; CDR3aa: CASSKISGSSYEQYF; CDR3nt: TGTGCCAGCAGCAAAATCTCCGGGAGCTCCTACGAGCAGTACTTC
len: 14; j_gene: TRBJ2-1; d_gene: .; v_gene: TRBV14; abundance: .; CDR3aa: CASLAWSSYNEQFF; CDR3nt: TGTGCCAGCCTGGCCTGGAGCTCCTACAATGAGCAGTTCTTC
len: 14; j_gene: TRBJ2-7; d_gene: .; v_gene: TRBV19; abundance: .; CDR3aa: CASSQQGHYDEQYF; CDR3nt: TGTGCCAGTAGTCAACAGGGACACTACGACGAGCAGTACTTC
len: 14; j_gene: TRBJ1-6; d_gene: TRBD1; v_gene: TRBV10-3; abundance: .; CDR3aa: CAIRGDRSNSPLHF; CDR3nt: TGTGCCATCAGAGGGGACAGATCTAATTCACCCCTCCACTTT
len: 15; j_gene: TRBJ1-5; d_gene: .; v_gene: TRBV7-2; abundance: .; CDR3aa: CASSLGQVETQPQHF; CDR3nt: TGTGCCAGCAGCTTAGGGCAGGTTGAGACTCAGCCCCAGCATTTT
len: 14; j_gene: TRBJ2-5; d_gene: TRBD1; v_gene: TRBV6-6; abundance: .; CDR3aa: CASVTQGDEETQYF; CDR3nt: TGTGCCAGCGTGACCCAGGGGGACGAAGAGACCCAGTACTTC
len: 15; j_gene: TRBJ1-1; d_gene: TRBD1; v_gene: TRBV7-9; abundance: .; CDR3aa: CASSIGQGRFTEAFF; CDR3nt: TGTGCCAGCAGCATAGGACAGGGGAGGTTTACTGAAGCTTTCTTT
len: 13; j_gene: TRBJ2-7; d_gene: TRBD2; v_gene: TRBV6-5; abundance: .; CDR3aa: CASSRSGGYEQYF; CDR3nt: TGTGCCAGCAGCAGGTCGGGAGGCTACGAGCAGTACTTC
len: 16; j_gene: TRBJ2-6; d_gene: .; v_gene: TRBV18; abundance: .; CDR3aa: CASSPTGFSGANVLTF; CDR3nt: TGTGCCAGCTCACCAACCGGGTTCTCTGGGGCCAACGTCCTGACTTTC
len: 15; j_gene: TRBJ2-3; d_gene: TRBD2; v_gene: TRBV5-1; abundance: .; CDR3aa: CASSWTSGGEDTQYF; CDR3nt: TGCGCCAGCAGCTGGACTAGCGGGGGGGAAGATACGCAGTATTTT
len: 15; j_gene: TRBJ2-4; d_gene: .; v_gene: TRBV7-2; abundance: .; CDR3aa: CASSRPEIAKNIQYF; CDR3nt: TGTGCCAGCAGTCGCCCTGAGATAGCCAAAAACATTCAGTACTTC
len: 16; j_gene: TRBJ2-1; d_gene: .; v_gene: TRBV3-1/TRBV3-2; abundance: .; CDR3aa: CASSQVPDTVGNEQFF; CDR3nt: TGTGCCAGCAGCCAAGTTCCGGACACGGTTGGGAATGAGCAGTTCTTC
len: 15; j_gene: TRBJ2-7; d_gene: .; v_gene: TRBV4-1; abundance: .; CDR3aa: CASSQERHDFYEQYF; CDR3nt: TGCGCCAGCAGCCAAGAAAGACACGATTTCTACGAGCAGTACTTC
len: 15; j_gene: TRBJ2-2; d_gene: .; v_gene: TRBV10-3; abundance: .; CDR3aa: CAISRGLMNTGELFF; CDR3nt: TGTGCCATCAGTCGGGGACTGATGAACACCGGGGAGCTGTTTTTT
len: 16; j_gene: TRBJ1-3; d_gene: TRBD1; v_gene: TRBV7-9; abundance: .; CDR3aa: CASSLQGQVSGNTIYF; CDR3nt: TGTGCCAGCAGCCTACAGGGACAGGTCTCTGGAAACACCATATATTTT
len: 13; j_gene: TRBJ2-5; d_gene: TRBD2; v_gene: TRBV29-1; abundance: .; CDR3aa: CSVLTQGGETQYF; CDR3nt: TGCAGCGTTCTTACCCAGGGAGGGGAGACCCAGTACTTC
len: 15; j_gene: TRBJ1-4; d_gene: .; v_gene: TRBV27; abundance: .; CDR3aa: CASSLSGGLYEKLFF; CDR3nt: TGTGCCAGCAGTCTCTCCGGGGGGCTTTATGAAAAACTGTTTTTT
len: 14; j_gene: TRBJ1-1; d_gene: TRBD1; v_gene: TRBV27; abundance: few; CDR3aa: CASSLNRGNTEAFF; CDR3nt: TGTGCCAGCAGTTTGAACAGGGGAAACACTGAAGCTTTCTTT
len: 16; j_gene: TRBJ2-3; d_gene: .; v_gene: TRBV28; abundance: .; CDR3aa: CASSLGGAGLRDTQYF; CDR3nt: TGTGCCAGCAGTTTAGGAGGGGCCGGGCTAAGAGATACGCAGTATTTT
len: 13; j_gene: TRBJ1-5; d_gene: TRBD1; v_gene: TRBV2; abundance: .; CDR3aa: CASSGQINQPQHF; CDR3nt: TGTGCCAGCTCGGGACAGATCAATCAGCCCCAGCATTTT
len: 12; j_gene: TRBJ2-3; d_gene: .; v_gene: TRBV19; abundance: once; CDR3aa: CASSTQGDTQYF; CDR3nt: TGTGCCAGTAGTACCCAGGGCGATACGCAGTATTTT
len: 14; j_gene: TRBJ1-1; d_gene: TRBD1; v_gene: TRBV6-1; abundance: .; CDR3aa: CASRTGPGNTEAFF; CDR3nt: TGTGCCAGCAGGACAGGGCCGGGGAACACTGAAGCTTTCTTT
len: 13; j_gene: TRBJ1-2; d_gene: TRBD1; v_gene: TRBV6-5; abundance: .; CDR3aa: CASSLGGPYGYTF; CDR3nt: TGTGCCAGCAGCTTAGGGGGCCCCTATGGCTACACCTTC
len: 18; j_gene: TRBJ2-2; d_gene: TRBD1; v_gene: TRBV14; abundance: .; CDR3aa: CASSPGQGILVNTGELFF; CDR3nt: TGTGCCAGCAGCCCGGGACAGGGAATATTAGTAAACACCGGGGAGCTGTTTTTT
len: 12; j_gene: TRBJ2-5; d_gene: .; v_gene: TRBV7-2; abundance: .; CDR3aa: CASSLDTKTQYF; CDR3nt: TGTGCCAGCAGCTTAGACACGAAGACCCAGTACTTC
len: 14; j_gene: TRBJ1-2; d_gene: .; v_gene: TRBV3-1/TRBV3-2; abundance: .; CDR3aa: CASSPAGVGGGYTF; CDR3nt: TGTGCCAGCAGCCCCGCCGGAGTAGGCGGGGGCTACACCTTC